This section outlines one T cell receptor (gamma chain) sequence together with its context. Antigen specificity is unknown. The amino acid sequence in TCRdb belongs to a much larger clone and departs from this DNA's translation at residue 13, likely a sequencing read error; the sequence shown is translated from the DNA. Sequencing covered both gamma and delta TCR chains per sample. TCRdb re-called the multiplex PCR reads using CATT. The table has a few thousand gamma-chain clones, 3% to 4% seen once. The CDR3 sequence is 16 residues long. Germline V gene lookup returns CDR1 GITISATS and CDR2 ISYDGTV (reference sequence). Bulk repertoires came from Vgamma9/Vdelta2+ or Vdelta2-negative gammadelta T cells flow-sorted from PBMC. This entry belongs to a study of γδ T cells in repeated Plasmodium falciparum infection. General study findings and limits: Compared with Australian children, Malian Vdelta2-negative repertoires seemed more clonal, less diverse, less shared. Malian donors came from one small rural village, predominantly one ethnic group.

The sequencing sample was made of gamma-delta T cells from blood. This clonotype originated in a pool of human donors (malaria-infected and uninfected, not separated). The genes are TRGV9 and TRGJP. TCRdb carries no J gene annotation; the J gene was assigned here by matching the DNA with germline. The CDR3 protein is CALWQGGELGKKVKVF. The CDR3 DNA sequence: TGTGCCTTGTGGCAAGGAGGAGAGTTGGGCAAAAAAGTCAAGGTATTT.